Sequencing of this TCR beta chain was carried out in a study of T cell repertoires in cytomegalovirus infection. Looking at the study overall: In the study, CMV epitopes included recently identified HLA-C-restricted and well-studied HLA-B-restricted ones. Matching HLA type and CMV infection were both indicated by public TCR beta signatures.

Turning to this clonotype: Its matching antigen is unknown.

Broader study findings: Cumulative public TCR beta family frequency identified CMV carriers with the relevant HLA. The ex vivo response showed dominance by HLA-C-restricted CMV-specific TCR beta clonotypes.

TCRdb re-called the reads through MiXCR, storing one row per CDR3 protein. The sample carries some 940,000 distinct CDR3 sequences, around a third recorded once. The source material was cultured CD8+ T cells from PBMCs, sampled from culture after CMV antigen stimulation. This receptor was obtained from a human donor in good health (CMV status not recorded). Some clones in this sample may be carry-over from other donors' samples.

The DNA of the CDR3 is TGTGCCAGCAGCCGGACAGGGTTCGGCCAGCCCCAGCATTTT. It specifies CASSRTGFGQPQHF. This chain links TRBV7-9 with TRBJ1-5, with 8 bases aligning to TRBD1. The CDR3 contains 14 residues. Germline loops: CDR1 SEHNR, CDR2 FQNEAQ (reference sequence). V was clipped by 5 bases and J by 7 bases; unmatched bases: 7.